What follows are 8 T cell receptor beta chains derived from one specimen sequenced in a study of CD8 T cells in ankylosing spondylitis. TCRdb re-called the 5' RACE reads through MiXCR, storing one row per CDR3 protein. The table records some 54,000 distinct CDR3 sequences, roughly 7.4% of them present only once. The sample comprised blood, either unsorted or a sorted T cell fraction (not recorded which). These receptors were taken from a female donor with ankylosing spondylitis or in good health (not recorded which).

The chain joins TRBV5-1 to TRBJ2-5, with a possible D match to TRBD2 (5 bases). The CDR3 is made up of 13 amino acids. The ends were cut back, 3 bases at V and 5 bases at J, with 11 bases in the middle. Germline CDR1 and CDR2: SGHRS and YFSETQ. The CDR3 loop is CASSSIGMETQYF. The CDR3 region has the DNA TGCGCCAGCAGCTCAATCGGGATGGAGACCCAGTACTTC.

In the case of this clonotype: At one end the junction does not follow the germline gene, possibly because of a read error. CDR3 bases: TGCGCCAGCAGCTTGGGACAGTTCCTCGGAACCACCATATATTTT. Translation: CASSLGQFLGTTIYF. The chain employs TRBV5-1 and TRBJ1-3, with D maybe TRBD1 (5 bases). The CDR3 is 15 amino acids. Germline CDR1 and CDR2: SGHRS and YFSETQ.

The chain carries TRBV10-3 and TRBJ1-1, with 9 bases identical to TRBD1. In germline, CDR1 is ENHRY, CDR2 SYGVKD. The CDR3 is made up of 13 amino acids. The junction had 14 bases not matched to a gene; V was cut back by 10 bases and J by 11 bases. CDR3 sequence: CATISGQGSTAFF. The CDR3 DNA follows: TGTGCCACCATATCGGGACAGGGATCGACGGCTTTCTTT.

This clonotype occurred many times. The rearrangement links TRBV24-1 to TRBJ2-3; D remains ambiguous. Looked up from germline, CDR1 is KGHDR and CDR2 is SFDVKD. CDR3 size: 16 residues. V lost 4 bases and J lost 0, with 13 bases in between. The CDR3 DNA sequence: TGTGCCACCAGTGACTGGTCAGGAGCTAGCACAGATACGCAGTATTTT. It yields the protein CATSDWSGASTDTQYF.

Ten or more counts support this clonotype. The V call is TRBV20-1, the J call TRBJ2-7; TRBD1 matches at 10 bases. Germline CDR1 and CDR2: DFQATT and SNEGSKA (reference sequence). The CDR3 has 16 amino acids. The trim removed 5 bases at V and 4 bases at J, leaving 14 bases unmatched. The CDR3 protein is CSAPDYADRGDYEQYV. In nucleotides, the CDR3 is TGCAGTGCTCCTGACTATGCGGACAGGGGGGATTACGAGCAGTACGTC.

Ten or more counts support this clonotype. The chain is built from TRBV20-1 and TRBJ2-5; 7 nucleotides match TRBD1. Germline CDR1 is DFQATT and CDR2 is SNEGSKA (reference sequence). Trimming removed 6 bases from V and 1 base from J; junction bases left unmatched: 8. The CDR3 loop spans 14 amino acids. The CDR3 loop is CSAETGYGQETQYF. In nucleotides, the CDR3 is TGCAGTGCAGAGACAGGGTACGGCCAAGAGACCCAGTACTTC.

This clonotype has a count of ten or more. This chain uses TRBV28 with TRBJ2-3; no definite D call. From germline, CDR1 is MDHEN and CDR2 SYDVKM. The length of the CDR3 is 11 residues. Trimming took 6 bases from V and 3 from J, leaving 4 bases between them. CDR3 loop: CASRATDTQYF. For the CDR3, the DNA is TGTGCCAGCAGAGCTACAGATACGCAGTATTTT.

This clonotype was counted many times. J is TRBJ1-2 and V is TRBV25-1; D is unresolved. Trimming stripped 3 bases from V and 4 bases from J, with 12 bases between. Looked up from germline, CDR1 is MGHDK and CDR2 is SYGVNS. CDR3 length: 14 residues. The CDR3, as DNA: TGTGCCAGCAGTGATCGGGCCGGAATCTATGGCTACACCTTC. Amino acids: CASSDRAGIYGYTF.